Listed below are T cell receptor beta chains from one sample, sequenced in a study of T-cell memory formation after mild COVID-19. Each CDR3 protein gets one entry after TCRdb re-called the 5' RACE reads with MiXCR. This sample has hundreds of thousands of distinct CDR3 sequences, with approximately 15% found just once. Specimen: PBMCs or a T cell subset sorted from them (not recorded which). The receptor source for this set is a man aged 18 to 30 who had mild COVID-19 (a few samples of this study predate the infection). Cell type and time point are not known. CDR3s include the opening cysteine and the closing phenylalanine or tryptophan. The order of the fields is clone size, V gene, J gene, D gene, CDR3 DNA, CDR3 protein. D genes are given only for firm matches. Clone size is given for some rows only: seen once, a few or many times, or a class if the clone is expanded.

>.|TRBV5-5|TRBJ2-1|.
TGTGCCAGCAGTCGCACAGGGTGGAATGAGCAGTTCTTC
CASSRTGWNEQFF
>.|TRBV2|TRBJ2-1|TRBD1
TGTGCCAGCATCCGGACAGGGGAGTTCGATGAGCAGTTCTTC
CASIRTGEFDEQFF
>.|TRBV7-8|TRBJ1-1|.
TGTGCCAGCGGCAGGATGAAGTCGAGCACTGAAGCTTTCTTT
CASGRMKSSTEAFF
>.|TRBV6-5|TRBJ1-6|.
TGTGCCAGCAGTCTCCAGGGTAGATCACCCCTCCACTTT
CASSLQGRSPLHF
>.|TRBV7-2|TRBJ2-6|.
TGTGCCAGCAGCCCCCGTAGGGGGGCCAACGTCCTGACTTTC
CASSPRRGANVLTF
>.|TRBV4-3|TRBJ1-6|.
TGCGCCAGCAGCCAAGAGGGTATAGTAGCTAATTCACCCCTCCACTTT
CASSQEGIVANSPLHF
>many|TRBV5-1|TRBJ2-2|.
TGCGCCAGCAGCTTGGTTTCAGGGGACACCGGGGAGCTGTTTTTT
CASSLVSGDTGELFF
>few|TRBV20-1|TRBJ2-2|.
TGCAGTGTTCGAGCGGGCGCGAACACCGGGGAGCTGTTTTTT
CSVRAGANTGELFF
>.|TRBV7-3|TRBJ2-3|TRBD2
TGTGCCAGCAGCTCCGGGACTAGCCGAGATACGCAGTATTTT
CASSSGTSRDTQYF
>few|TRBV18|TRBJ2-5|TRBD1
TGTGCCAGCTCACCAGGGACAGATAAAGAGACCCAGTACTTC
CASSPGTDKETQYF
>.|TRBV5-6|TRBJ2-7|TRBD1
TGTGCCAGCAGCGCGGACAGGGTGCGGGAGCAGTACTTC
CASSADRVREQYF
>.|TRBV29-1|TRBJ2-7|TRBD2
TGCAGCGTTGAATGGTCGGGGGGAAACTACGAGCAGTACTTC
CSVEWSGGNYEQYF
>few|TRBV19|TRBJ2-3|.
TGTGCCGCCTCCCCGGGCCGGACAGATACGCAGTATTTT
CAASPGRTDTQYF
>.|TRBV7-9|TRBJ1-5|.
TGTGCCAGCAGCCCCGTCGTTCGGCCCCAGCATTTT
CASSPVVRPQHF
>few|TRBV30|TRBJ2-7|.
TGTGCCTGGAGGCATGGTCCCACGGGCTCCTACGAGCAGTACTTC
CAWRHGPTGSYEQYF
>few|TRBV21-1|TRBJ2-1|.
TGTGCCAGCAGCAAAAGCCCGGGCCAGCAGTTCTTC
CASSKSPGQQFF
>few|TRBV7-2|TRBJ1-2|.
TGTGCCAGCAGCCGTTCTGGGCAGGGGCTCTCCGGCTACACCTTC
CASSRSGQGLSGYTF
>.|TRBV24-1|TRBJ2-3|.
TGTGCCACCAGTGAGGAGGGGAAGGTAGATACGCAGTATTTT
CATSEEGKVDTQYF
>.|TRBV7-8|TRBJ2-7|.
TGTGCCAGCAGCTTACAACCGGGGGCGGGCGAGCAGTACTTC
CASSLQPGAGEQYF
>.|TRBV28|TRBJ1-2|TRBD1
TGTGCCACGAGGGGGCAGGCGCACGATGGCTACACCTTC
CATRGQAHDGYTF
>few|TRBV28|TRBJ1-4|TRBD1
TGTGCCAGCAGTGGGACAGGGGAAAAACTGTTTTTT
CASSGTGEKLFF
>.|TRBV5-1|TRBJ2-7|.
TGCGCCAGCAGCTTGGACAAGGGGGGCCTAACCTACGAGCAGTACTTC
CASSLDKGGLTYEQYF
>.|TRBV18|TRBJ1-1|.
TGTGCCAGCTCACCAGACTGGAACACTGAAGCTTTCTTT
CASSPDWNTEAFF
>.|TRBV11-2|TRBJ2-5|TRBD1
TGTGCCAGCAGCCCCAGGGGGCCAGACTGGCGGGGCCCACAAGAGACCCAGTACTTC
CASSPRGPDWRGPQETQYF
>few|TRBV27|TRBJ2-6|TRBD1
TGTGCCAGCAGTTTATTGGGGCAGGGGGCGCAGGGGGCCAACGTCCTGACTTTC
CASSLLGQGAQGANVLTF
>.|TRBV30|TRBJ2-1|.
TGTGCCTGGAGTGCTAGAGAAGGGTGGGCTGAGCAGTTCTTC
CAWSAREGWAEQFF
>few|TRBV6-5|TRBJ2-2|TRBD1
TGTGCCAGCAGGTCGGGACAGGCAAACACCGGGGAGCTGTTTTTT
CASRSGQANTGELFF
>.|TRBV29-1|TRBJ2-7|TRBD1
TGCAGCGTTGAGACAGGGGGCATATACGAGCAGTACTTC
CSVETGGIYEQYF
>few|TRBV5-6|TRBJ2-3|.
TGTGCCAGCAGCATCTCTAGCACAGATACGCAGTATTTT
CASSISSTDTQYF
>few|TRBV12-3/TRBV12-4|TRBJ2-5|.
TGTGCCAGCACTGGCGGGACCCATGTACGGGAGACCCAGTACTTC
CASTGGTHVRETQYF
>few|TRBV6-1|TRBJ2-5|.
TGTGCCAGCAGGGTATCAGGGGCCCAAGAGACCCAGTACTTC
CASRVSGAQETQYF
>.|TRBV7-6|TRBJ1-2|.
TGTGCCAGCAGCTTGCTGAGGGGTGGCGGCTACACCTTC
CASSLLRGGGYTF
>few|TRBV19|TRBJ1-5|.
TGTGCCAGTAGTTCTCACTCAGGGGTCTATCAGCCCCAGCATTTT
CASSSHSGVYQPQHF
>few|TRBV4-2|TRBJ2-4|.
TGTGCCAGCAGCCAAGATTCGACGGGGATAGCCAAAAACATTCAGTACTTC
CASSQDSTGIAKNIQYF
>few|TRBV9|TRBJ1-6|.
TGTGCCAGCAGCGTTTCGGGTCTATATAATTCACCCCTCCACTTT
CASSVSGLYNSPLHF
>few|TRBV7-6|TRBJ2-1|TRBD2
TGTGCCAGCAGCTTAAAGAGTCCCCCGGGGGGATCGAATGAGCAGTTCTTC
CASSLKSPPGGSNEQFF
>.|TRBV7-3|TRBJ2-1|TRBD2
TGTGCCAGCAGCTTAGGGGGACTAGGGGGTGAGCAGTTCTTC
CASSLGGLGGEQFF
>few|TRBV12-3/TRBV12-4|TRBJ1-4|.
TGTGCCAGCAGTCCCCTTGAGAGCGAAAAACTGTTTTTT
CASSPLESEKLFF
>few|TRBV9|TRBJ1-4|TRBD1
TGTGCCAGCAGCGCGATCGGGACAGCTGGGGAAAAACTGTTTTTT
CASSAIGTAGEKLFF
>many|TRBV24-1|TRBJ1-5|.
TGTGCCACCAGTGATCTCAATCAGCCCCAGCATTTT
CATSDLNQPQHF
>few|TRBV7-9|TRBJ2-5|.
TGTGCCAGCAGCTTAGAGGCAGGGAAGGAGACCCAGTACTTC
CASSLEAGKETQYF
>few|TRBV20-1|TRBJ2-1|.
TGCAGTGCTAGTGACAGCTCCTACAATGAGCAGTTCTTC
CSASDSSYNEQFF
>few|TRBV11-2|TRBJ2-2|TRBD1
TGTGCCAGCAGCTTGCCACAGGGGGCTTGGACCGGGGAGCTGTTTTTT
CASSLPQGAWTGELFF
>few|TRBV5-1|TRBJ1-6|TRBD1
TGCGCCAGCAGCTTGGGTGGGACAGATAATTCACCCCTCCACTTT
CASSLGGTDNSPLHF
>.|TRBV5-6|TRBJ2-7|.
TGTGCCAGCAGCTTGGGGGGGGGCCACGAGCAGTACTTC
CASSLGGGHEQYF
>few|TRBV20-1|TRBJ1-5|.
TGCAGTGCAGTCGGGGGGACACGAGGCTATCAGCCCCAGCATTTT
CSAVGGTRGYQPQHF
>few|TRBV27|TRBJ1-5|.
TGTGCCAGCCAAGACTTTTACAGGGACCGCAATCAGCCCCAGCATTTT
CASQDFYRDRNQPQHF
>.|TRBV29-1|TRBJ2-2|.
TGCAGCGTTGAATACCAGTATAACACCGGGGAGCTGTTTTTT
CSVEYQYNTGELFF
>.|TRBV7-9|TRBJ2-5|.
TGTGCCAGCAGCTTAAGTCAAGGGAACCAAGAGACCCAGTACTTC
CASSLSQGNQETQYF
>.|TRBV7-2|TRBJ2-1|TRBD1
TGTGCCAGCAGCTTAGAAGGGACAGGGGAGGCGAATGAGCAGTTCTTC
CASSLEGTGEANEQFF
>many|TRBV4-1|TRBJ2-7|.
TGCGCCAGCAGCCTTGAGGGGGAGCAGTACTTC
CASSLEGEQYF
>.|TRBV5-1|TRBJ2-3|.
TGCGCCAGCAGCTCCCAGGGGTCTAGCACAGATACGCAGTATTTT
CASSSQGSSTDTQYF
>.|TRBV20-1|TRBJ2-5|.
TGCAGTGCCCTCCGGGGTCAAGAGACCCAGTACTTC
CSALRGQETQYF
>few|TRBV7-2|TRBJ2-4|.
TGTGCCAGCAGCCCCCAGACCCGCCTAAGAAAGTACTTC
CASSPQTRLRKYF
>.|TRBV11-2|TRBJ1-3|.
TGTGCCAGCAGCCCGACCTGGGGCCTTGGAAACACCATATATTTT
CASSPTWGLGNTIYF
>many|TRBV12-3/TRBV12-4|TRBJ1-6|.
TGTGCCAGCAGTTTCAGGGGACCCCTCCACTTT
CASSFRGPLHF
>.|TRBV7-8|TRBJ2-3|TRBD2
TGTGCCAGCAGCTTACCGAACGTAGCGGGGGCCTCCACAGATACGCAGTATTTT
CASSLPNVAGASTDTQYF
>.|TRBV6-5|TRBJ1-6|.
TGTGCCAGCACCACCGGGGGACATGGGAATTCACCCCTCCACTTT
CASTTGGHGNSPLHF
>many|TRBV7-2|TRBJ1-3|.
TGTGCCAGCAGCTCTGACGCCAGGGCTGGAAACACCATATATTTT
CASSSDARAGNTIYF
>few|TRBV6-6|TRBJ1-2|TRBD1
TGTGCCAGCAGTTACGGAGACAGGGGGCAGAGTAAGGGCTACACCTTC
CASSYGDRGQSKGYTF